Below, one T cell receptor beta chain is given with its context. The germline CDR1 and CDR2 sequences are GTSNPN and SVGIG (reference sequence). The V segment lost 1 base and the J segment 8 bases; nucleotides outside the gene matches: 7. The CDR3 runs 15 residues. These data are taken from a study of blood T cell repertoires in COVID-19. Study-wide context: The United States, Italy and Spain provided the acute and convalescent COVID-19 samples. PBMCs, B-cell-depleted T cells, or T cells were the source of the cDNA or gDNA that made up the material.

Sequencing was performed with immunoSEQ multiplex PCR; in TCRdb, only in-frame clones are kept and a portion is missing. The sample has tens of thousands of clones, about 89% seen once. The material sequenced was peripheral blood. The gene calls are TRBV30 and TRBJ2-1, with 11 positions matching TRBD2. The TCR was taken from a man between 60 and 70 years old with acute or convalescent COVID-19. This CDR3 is CAWSGTRTSGHEQFF. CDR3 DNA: TGTGCCTGGAGTGGAACCCGGACTAGCGGGCATGAGCAGTTCTTC.